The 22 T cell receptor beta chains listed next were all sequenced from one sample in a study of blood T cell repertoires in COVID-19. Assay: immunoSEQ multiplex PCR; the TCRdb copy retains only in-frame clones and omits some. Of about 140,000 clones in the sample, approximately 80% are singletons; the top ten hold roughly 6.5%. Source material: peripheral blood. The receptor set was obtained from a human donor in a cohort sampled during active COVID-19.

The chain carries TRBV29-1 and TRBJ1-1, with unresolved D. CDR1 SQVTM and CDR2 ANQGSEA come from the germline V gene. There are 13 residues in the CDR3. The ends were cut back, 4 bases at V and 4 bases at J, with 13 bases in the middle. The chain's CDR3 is CSVAAGGSTEAFF. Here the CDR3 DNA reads TGCAGCGTTGCCGCGGGCGGAAGCACTGAAGCTTTCTTT.

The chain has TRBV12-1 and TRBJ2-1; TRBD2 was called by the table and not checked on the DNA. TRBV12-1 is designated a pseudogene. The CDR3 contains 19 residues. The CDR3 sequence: CASSRPGLAGPSSYNEQFF. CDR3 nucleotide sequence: TGTGCCAGCAGCCGTCCGGGACTAGCGGGGCCTAGCTCCTACAATGAGCAGTTCTTC.

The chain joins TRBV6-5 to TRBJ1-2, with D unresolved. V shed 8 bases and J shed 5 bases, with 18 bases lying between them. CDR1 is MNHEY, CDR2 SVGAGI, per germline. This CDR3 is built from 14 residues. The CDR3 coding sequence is TGTGCCAGCCTAGGGTTGCCTGCGGGGTATGGCTACACCTTC. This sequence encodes CASLGLPAGYGYTF.

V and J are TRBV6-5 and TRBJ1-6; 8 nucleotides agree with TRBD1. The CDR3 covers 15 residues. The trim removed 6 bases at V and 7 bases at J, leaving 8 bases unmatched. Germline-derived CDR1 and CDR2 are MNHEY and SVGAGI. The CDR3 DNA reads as TGTGCCAGCAGACCCCAGGGGGCCGCGAATTCACCCCTCCACTTT. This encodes CASRPQGAANSPLHF.

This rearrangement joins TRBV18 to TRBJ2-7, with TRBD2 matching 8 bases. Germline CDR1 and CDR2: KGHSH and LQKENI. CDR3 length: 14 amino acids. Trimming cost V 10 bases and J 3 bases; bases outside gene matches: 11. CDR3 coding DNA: TGTGCCACCAAACGGGGGGGCAGCTACTACGAGCAGTACTTC. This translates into CATKRGGSYYEQYF.

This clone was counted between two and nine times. The CDR3 DNA reads as TGTGCCAGCAGCCCCGGGCAGGGGGAAGGTTCACCCCTCCACTTT. Its translation is CASSPGQGEGSPLHF. The chain carries TRBV5-6 and TRBJ1-6; 7 bases line up with TRBD1. Germline V gene data show CDR1 as SGHDT and CDR2 as YYEEEE. J gave up 9 bases and V 4 bases, and 10 bases lay outside the gene matches. The CDR3 contains 15 residues.

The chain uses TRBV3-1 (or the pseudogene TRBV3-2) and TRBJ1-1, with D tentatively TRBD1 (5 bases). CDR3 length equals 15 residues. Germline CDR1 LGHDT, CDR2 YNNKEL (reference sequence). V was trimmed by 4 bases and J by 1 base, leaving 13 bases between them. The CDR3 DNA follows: TGTGCCAGCAGCCGCCATGGGGGGGAGAACACTGAAGCTTTCTTT. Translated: CASSRHGGENTEAFF.

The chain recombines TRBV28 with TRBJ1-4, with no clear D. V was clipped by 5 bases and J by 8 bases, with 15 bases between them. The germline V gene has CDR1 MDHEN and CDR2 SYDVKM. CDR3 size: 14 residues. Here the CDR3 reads CASSTPPGGEKLFF. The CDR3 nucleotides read TGTGCCAGCAGTACGCCCCCAGGCGGGGAAAAACTGTTTTTT. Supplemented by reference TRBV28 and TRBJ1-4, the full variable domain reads DVKVTQSSRYLVKRTGEKVFLECVQDMDHENMFWYRQDPGLGLRLIYFSYDVKMKEKGDIPEGYSVSREKKERFSLILESASTNQTSMYLCASSTPPGGEKLFFGSGTQLSVL.

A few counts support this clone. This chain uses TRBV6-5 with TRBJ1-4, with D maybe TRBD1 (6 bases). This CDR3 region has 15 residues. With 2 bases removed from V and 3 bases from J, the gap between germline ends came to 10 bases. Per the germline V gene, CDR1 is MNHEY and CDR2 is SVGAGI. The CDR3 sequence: CASSYNRDPNEKLFF. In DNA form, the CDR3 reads TGTGCCAGCAGTTACAACAGGGATCCTAATGAAAAACTGTTTTTT.

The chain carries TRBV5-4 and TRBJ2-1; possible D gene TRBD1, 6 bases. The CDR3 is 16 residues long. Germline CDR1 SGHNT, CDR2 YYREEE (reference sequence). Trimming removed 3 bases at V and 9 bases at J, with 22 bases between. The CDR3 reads CASSSVRGPSLGEQFF. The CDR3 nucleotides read TGTGCCAGCAGCTCTGTCAGGGGACCCTCTTTGGGTGAGCAGTTCTTC.

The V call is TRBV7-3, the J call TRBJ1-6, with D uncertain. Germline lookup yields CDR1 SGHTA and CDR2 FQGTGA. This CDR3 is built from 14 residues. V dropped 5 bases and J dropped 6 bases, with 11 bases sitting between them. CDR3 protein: CASSLNSRNSPLHF. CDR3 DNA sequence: TGTGCCAGCAGCCTCAACTCTCGTAATTCACCCCTCCACTTT.

The CDR3 DNA is TGTGCCAGCAGCTTAGCGTGGACAGGGCGTCCCGGGGAGCTGTTTTTT. Protein product: CASSLAWTGRPGELFF. The chain uses TRBV7-2 and TRBJ2-2, with TRBD1 matching over 8 bases. The CDR3 sequence is 16 residues long. V was pared by 0 bases and J by 6 bases, with 6 bases of the junction left unmatched. Germline-derived CDR1 and CDR2 are SGHTA and FQGNSA.

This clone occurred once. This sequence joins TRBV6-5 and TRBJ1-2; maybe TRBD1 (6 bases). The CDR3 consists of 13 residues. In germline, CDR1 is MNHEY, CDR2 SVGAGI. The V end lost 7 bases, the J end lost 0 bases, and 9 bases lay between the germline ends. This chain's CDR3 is CASTRTANYGYTF. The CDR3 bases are TGTGCCAGCACCCGGACAGCTAACTATGGCTACACCTTC.

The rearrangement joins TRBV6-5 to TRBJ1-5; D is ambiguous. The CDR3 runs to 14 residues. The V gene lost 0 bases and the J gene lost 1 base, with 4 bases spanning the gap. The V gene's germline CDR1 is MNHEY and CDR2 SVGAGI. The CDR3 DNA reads TGTGCCAGCAGTTACTCCAGAAGCAATCAGCCCCAGCATTTT. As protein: CASSYSRSNQPQHF.

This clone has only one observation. Written as DNA, the CDR3 is TGTGCCACCAGTGATCCCACCGGGACAGGGGTCTATGGCTACACCTTC. This sequence encodes CATSDPTGTGVYGYTF. This chain joins TRBV24-1 and TRBJ1-2, with TRBD1 matching 10 bases. Germline V gene lookup returns CDR1 KGHDR and CDR2 SFDVKD. The CDR3 is 16 residues long. The J segment lost 4 bases and the V segment lost 3 bases, leaving 7 bases of the junction unmatched.

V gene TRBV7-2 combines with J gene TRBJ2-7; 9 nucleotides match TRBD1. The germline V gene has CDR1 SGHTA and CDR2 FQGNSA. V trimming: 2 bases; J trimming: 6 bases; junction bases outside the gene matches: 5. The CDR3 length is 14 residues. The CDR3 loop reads CASSLWDRVGEQYF. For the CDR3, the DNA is TGTGCCAGCAGCTTATGGGACAGGGTTGGCGAGCAGTACTTC.

The CDR3 DNA reads as TGTGCCAGCAGCTCCATAGGGGTGACAGGGTCCTCTGGAAACACCATATATTTT. As protein: CASSSIGVTGSSGNTIYF. V gene TRBV7-6 combines with J gene TRBJ1-3; 7 nucleotides align to TRBD1. In germline, CDR1 is SGHVS, CDR2 FNYEAQ. The CDR3 contains 18 residues. V trimming: 4 bases; J trimming: 0 bases; junction bases outside the gene matches: 12.

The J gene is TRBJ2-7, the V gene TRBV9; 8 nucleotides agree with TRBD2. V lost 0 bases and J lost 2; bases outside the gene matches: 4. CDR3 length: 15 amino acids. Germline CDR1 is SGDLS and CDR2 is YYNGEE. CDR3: CASSVGGGSTYEQYF. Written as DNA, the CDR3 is TGTGCCAGCAGCGTAGGCGGGGGGTCAACCTACGAGCAGTACTTC. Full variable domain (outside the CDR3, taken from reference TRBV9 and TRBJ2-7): DSGVTQTPKHLITATGQRVTLRCSPRSGDLSVYWYQQSLDQGLQFLIQYYNGEERAKGNILERFSAQQFPDLHSELNLSSLELGDSALYFCASSVGGGSTYEQYFGPGTRLTVT.

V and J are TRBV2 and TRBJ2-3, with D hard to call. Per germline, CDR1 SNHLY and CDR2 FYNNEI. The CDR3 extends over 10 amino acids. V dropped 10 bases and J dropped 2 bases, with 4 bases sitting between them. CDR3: CAIITDTQYF. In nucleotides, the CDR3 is TGTGCCATTATCACAGATACGCAGTATTTT.

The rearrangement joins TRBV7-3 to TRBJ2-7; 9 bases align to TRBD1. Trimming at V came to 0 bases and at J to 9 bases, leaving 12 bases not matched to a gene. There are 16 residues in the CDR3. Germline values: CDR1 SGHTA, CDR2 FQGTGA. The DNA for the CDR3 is TGTGCCAGCAGCTTAACGGGACAGGGTTTGACGGGCGTGCAGTACTTC. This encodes CASSLTGQGLTGVQYF.

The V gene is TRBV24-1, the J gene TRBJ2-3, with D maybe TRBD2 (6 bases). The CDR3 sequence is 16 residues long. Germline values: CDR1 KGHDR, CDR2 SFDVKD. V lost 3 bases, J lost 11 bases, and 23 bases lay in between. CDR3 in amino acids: CATSDINSGLSSVQYF. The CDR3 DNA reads TGTGCCACCAGTGATATCAACTCGGGACTTTCCTCGGTGCAGTATTTT.

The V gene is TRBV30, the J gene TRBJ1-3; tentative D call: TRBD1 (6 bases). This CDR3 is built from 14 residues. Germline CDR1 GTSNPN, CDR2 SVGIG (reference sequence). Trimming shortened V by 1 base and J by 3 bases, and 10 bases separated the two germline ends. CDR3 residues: CAWSERGLGNTIYF. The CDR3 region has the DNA TGTGCCTGGAGTGAGCGGGGGCTTGGAAACACCATATATTTT.